Listed below are T cell receptor beta chains from one sample, sequenced in a study of human T cells and chemical hapten exposure. TCRdb redid the calling of the 5' RACE reads with MiXCR, one entry per CDR3 protein. The table includes some 150,000 distinct CDR3 sequences, over 3.5% detected once. The receptors stem from a female donor in good health. Both conserved end residues are part of each CDR3. The D gene is left open where the match is weak. Clone size is shown for a subset of rows, as once, few, many or a class of expanded clone.

j_call v_call d_call clone_size cdr3_nt cdr3_aa
TRBJ2-3 TRBV12-3/TRBV12-4 NA many TGTGCCAGCAGTTTAGCGAGCGGAGCCACAGATACGCAGTATTTT CASSLASGATDTQYF
TRBJ1-1 TRBV5-4 NA many TGTGCCAGCAGCTACTGGGGCAGGGATCAAGCTTTCTTT CASSYWGRDQAFF
TRBJ1-6 TRBV12-3/TRBV12-4 TRBD1 many TGTGCCAGCAGGTCTGGGACAGGGAGTAGTTCACCCCTCCACTTT CASRSGTGSSSPLHF
TRBJ2-3 TRBV19 NA many TGTGCCAGTAGGAACTGGGGGCGGGAAGATACGCAGTATTTT CASRNWGREDTQYF
TRBJ1-1 TRBV3-1 NA many TGTGCCAGCAGCCCCAGGGCCGGGACTGAAGCTTTCTTT CASSPRAGTEAFF
TRBJ2-3 TRBV5-1 NA many TGCGCCAGCAGCTTGGAAGAAAGCGGCACAGATACGCAGTATTTT CASSLEESGTDTQYF
TRBJ2-3 TRBV12-3/TRBV12-4 NA many TGTGCCAGCAGACCCACTAGCACAGATACGCAGTATTTT CASRPTSTDTQYF
TRBJ2-3 TRBV29-1 TRBD1 many TGCAGCGTTGAAGATTTACCCCCCGGGACAGGGAAAACAGATACGCAGTATTTT CSVEDLPPGTGKTDTQYF
TRBJ1-1 TRBV5-1 TRBD1 many TGCGCCAGCAGCTTGTACCAGGGGGCTCGCGGCACTGAAGCTTTCTTT CASSLYQGARGTEAFF
TRBJ2-5 TRBV20-1 NA many TGCAGTGCTAGGGACTTGGGGGTAGAGACCCAGTACTTC CSARDLGVETQYF
TRBJ1-1 TRBV12-3/TRBV12-4 TRBD1 many TGTGCCAGCAGTTTGCAGGGGGCGAGCGCAGCTTTCTTT CASSLQGASAAFF
TRBJ2-5 TRBV2 NA many TGTGCCAGCAGTTTCGTGTCGGAGACCCAGTACTTC CASSFVSETQYF
TRBJ2-1 TRBV29-1 NA many TGCAGCGTTAACGGGGAGAGCTCCTACAATGAGCAGTTCTTC CSVNGESSYNEQFF
TRBJ1-1 TRBV6-6 NA many TGTGCCAGCAACCCGAGGGACTCCGGGTTGAACACTGAAGCTTTCTTT CASNPRDSGLNTEAFF
TRBJ2-7 TRBV20-1 TRBD2 few TGCAGTGCTAGAGATCCAAGCGGGGGGGCCTACGAGCAGTACTTC CSARDPSGGAYEQYF
TRBJ2-1 TRBV6-2/TRBV6-3 NA NA TGTGCCAGCGCTCTACGAGGGGAGCAGTTCTTC CASALRGEQFF
TRBJ1-6 TRBV28 NA many TGTGCCAGACAGGGTTCCTATAATTCACCCCTCCACTTT CARQGSYNSPLHF
TRBJ1-4 TRBV20-1 TRBD1 few TGCAGTGCTAAACCCGGGACAGCATCTAATGAAAAACTGTTTTTT CSAKPGTASNEKLFF
TRBJ1-3 TRBV7-6 NA NA TGTGCCAGCAGCCCCGCGGGGCACCCTGGAAACACCATATATTTT CASSPAGHPGNTIYF
TRBJ2-3 TRBV24-1 NA many TGTGCCACCAGTGTCCACCGGGACCCCCACACAGATACGCAGTATTTT CATSVHRDPHTDTQYF
TRBJ1-6 TRBV4-3 NA many TGCGCCAGCAGCCAGTTCCGAGGCGCCAATTCACCCCTCCACTTT CASSQFRGANSPLHF
TRBJ2-5 TRBV29-1 TRBD1 many TGCAGCGTAGTACCCGACAGGGCAATAGAAGAGACCCAGTACTTC CSVVPDRAIEETQYF
TRBJ2-1 TRBV5-1 TRBD2 many TGCGCCAGCAGCTTGGCCGGGACTAGCGGTACCTCCTACAATGAGCAGTTCTTC CASSLAGTSGTSYNEQFF
TRBJ2-7 TRBV6-1 TRBD1 NA TGTGCCAGCAGATCACCGACAGGGATATCGTGGGAGCAGTACTTC CASRSPTGISWEQYF
TRBJ2-7 TRBV20-1 NA many TGCAGTGCTAGAGAGACGGGACACGTCTCCGAGCAGTACTTC CSARETGHVSEQYF
TRBJ2-7 TRBV20-1 TRBD1 NA TGCAGTGCTATCCGGGACAGCTCCTACGAGCAGTACTTC CSAIRDSSYEQYF
TRBJ1-4 TRBV7-9 NA many TGTGCCAGCACCCCAACCGGGTGGGGGGCCAATGAAAAACTGTTTTTT CASTPTGWGANEKLFF
TRBJ2-3 TRBV11-2 NA many TGTGCCAGCAGCCACCTAAAGACAAGGGCAAGCACAGATACGCAGTATTTT CASSHLKTRASTDTQYF
TRBJ2-5 TRBV5-1 NA many TGCGCCAGCAGCTTGGCCCTGGGAGAGACCCAGTACTTC CASSLALGETQYF
TRBJ1-2 TRBV6-1 NA many TGTGCCAGCAGGCCGGGACTCCTCTTCCCTAAGGAAAGGGTCGTATATGGCTACACCTTC CASRPGLLFPKERVVYGYTF
TRBJ1-2 TRBV3-1 TRBD1 many TGTGCCAGCAGCCGCCTCGCCGGGACAGGGGATAATGGCTACACCTTC CASSRLAGTGDNGYTF
TRBJ1-4 TRBV6-6 NA many TGTGCCAGCAGTTCCGCTCGCGCTAATGAAAAACTGTTTTTT CASSSARANEKLFF
TRBJ1-1 TRBV6-2/TRBV6-3 TRBD1 many TGTGCCAGCAGAAGGGGCGGACAGGGAAGCACTGAAGCTTTCTTT CASRRGGQGSTEAFF
TRBJ2-7 TRBV18 TRBD2 many TGTGCCAGCTCACGTAGCGGGCTCAGCTCCTACGAGCAGTACTTC CASSRSGLSSYEQYF
TRBJ2-1 TRBV7-3 TRBD2 few TGTGCCAGCAGCTTAATGGGCCTTTCGGGGGGAAACAATGAGCAGTTCTTC CASSLMGLSGGNNEQFF
TRBJ1-4 TRBV20-1 NA many TGCAGTGCTAGAGATCTTCGAGGGCTCAATGAAAAACTGTTTTTT CSARDLRGLNEKLFF
TRBJ1-5 TRBV20-1 TRBD1 many TGCAGTGCCTCGGACAGGGGCCGGGAGTATAGCAATCAGCCCCAGCATTTT CSASDRGREYSNQPQHF
TRBJ2-2 TRBV7-9 NA many TGTGCCAGCAGCCCCCAGACAGGGAGGAGTACCGGGGAGCTGTTTTTT CASSPQTGRSTGELFF
TRBJ1-6 TRBV7-9 NA many TGTGCCAGCAGCCAGGATAACTATAATTCACCCCTCCACTTT CASSQDNYNSPLHF